One sample yielded the 18 T cell receptor beta chains listed below, sequenced in a study of control samples from healthy donors and cancer patients (dated by TCRdb to between 2020 and 2021). Library method: the immunoSEQ multiplex PCR assay. Entries here come from immuneACCESS through TCRdb and include only in-frame sequences with V and J called. Some clones fail to appear in such tables; in the studies checked, an unresolved V gene covers under half of the shortfall, and the cause of the remainder is unknown. This sample holds fewer than 70,000 clones; around four fifths were observed only once. Around 2.8% of the sample lies in the top ten. Sequencing used PBMCs. The receptor set was obtained from a woman aged 45-59 years with lung cancer.

The V gene is TRBV19, the J gene TRBJ2-2; no clear D. Germline CDR1 and CDR2: LNHDA and SQIVND (reference sequence). This CDR3 has 17 amino acids. V lost 2 bases and J 0 bases, leaving 13 bases between the germline ends. CDR3 protein: CASSIWLTESNTGELFF. The DNA for the CDR3 is TGTGCCAGTAGTATATGGCTGACGGAATCGAACACCGGGGAGCTGTTTTTT.

The chain couples TRBV30 to TRBJ1-2; D not certain. The CDR3 runs 11 residues. Germline loops: CDR1 GTSNPN, CDR2 SVGIG (reference sequence). The V end lost 2 bases, the J end lost 5 bases, and 6 bases lay between the germline ends. CDR3 protein: CAWSTLYGYTF. CDR3 bases: TGTGCCTGGAGTACCTTGTATGGCTACACCTTC.

The CDR3 sequence: CASSAGQGAPGSSYNEQFF. The CDR3 DNA reads TGTGCCAGCTCGGCGGGACAGGGGGCCCCAGGTAGCTCCTACAATGAGCAGTTCTTC. The chain employs TRBV18 and TRBJ2-1, with 12 positions matching TRBD1. The germline gives CDR1 KGHSH, CDR2 LQKENI. The V and J ends lost 6 bases and 0 bases, in that order; junction bases with no gene match: 12. The length of the CDR3 is 19 residues.

The rearrangement joins TRBV7-9 to TRBJ2-3; D unresolved. The CDR3 extends over 14 amino acids. Trimming removed 6 bases at V and 0 bases at J, with 10 bases between. Germline loops: CDR1 SEHNR, CDR2 FQNEAQ (reference sequence). This CDR3 is CASSQRLSTDTQYF. DNA for the CDR3: TGTGCCAGCAGTCAGCGACTTAGCACAGATACGCAGTATTTT.

This chain uses TRBV5-1 with TRBJ2-7; D is unclear. The CDR3 loop spans 13 amino acids. V lost 0 bases, J lost 1 base, and 5 bases lay in between. Germline V gene lookup returns CDR1 SGHRS and CDR2 YFSETQ. CDR3 protein: CASSLVRSYEQYF. The CDR3 DNA is TGCGCCAGCAGCTTGGTACGGTCCTACGAGCAGTACTTC.

The rearrangement uses TRBV30 and TRBJ1-5; D is possibly TRBD1 (6 bases). The V end was cut by 0 bases, the J end by 1 base, with 10 bases between. The CDR3 spans 15 residues. CDR1 and CDR2 (germline): GTSNPN, SVGIG (reference sequence). CDR3 nucleotide sequence: TGTGCCTGGAGTGTACGAGGACAGAGCAATCAGCCCCAGCATTTT. Residues: CAWSVRGQSNQPQHF.

This clone was seen a few times. CDR3 loop: CATALAGTETQYF. The DNA for the CDR3 is TGTGCCACCGCGTTAGCGGGGACGGAGACCCAGTACTTC. V usage is TRBV12-3 or TRBV12-4 and J usage is TRBJ2-5, with 8 bases fitting TRBD2. The CDR3 is made up of 13 amino acids. The J segment lost 5 bases and the V segment lost 10 bases, leaving 9 bases of the junction unmatched.

The chain is built from TRBV6-5 and TRBJ1-2, with D perhaps matching TRBD1 (5 bases). V lost 4 bases to trimming and J lost 0 bases, with 15 bases between them. The germline CDR1 and CDR2 sequences are MNHEY and SVGAGI. The CDR3 loop spans 16 amino acids. The CDR3 reads CASSSGGVDSNYGYTF. CDR3 in DNA: TGTGCCAGCAGTTCCGGGGGGGTGGATTCTAACTATGGCTACACCTTC.

This clone is labeled medium-sized. This sequence joins TRBV2 and TRBJ2-5, with D possibly TRBD1 on 6 matching bases. The germline CDR1 and CDR2 sequences are SNHLY and FYNNEI. With 2 bases removed from V and 0 bases from J, the gap between germline ends came to 7 bases. This CDR3 has 14 residues. Here the CDR3 DNA reads TGTGCCAGCAGTGAAAACAGGGACCAAGAGACCCAGTACTTC. Translated, it gives CASSENRDQETQYF.

This clone was recorded only once. The chain is built from TRBV5-1 and TRBJ1-6; D might be TRBD1 (6 bases). The CDR3 length is 15 residues. The V end was cut by 4 bases, the J end by 8 bases, with 16 bases between. From germline, CDR1 is SGHRS and CDR2 YFSETQ. The CDR3, as DNA: TGCGCCAGCAGCGCCCGAGGCAGGGGTGATTCACCCCTCCACTTT. Translation: CASSARGRGDSPLHF.

This chain links TRBV27 with TRBJ2-7; D gene uncertain. This CDR3 has 11 residues. Per the germline V gene, CDR1 is MNHEY and CDR2 is SMNVEV (reference sequence). V was clipped by 2 bases and J by 5 bases, with 4 bases between them. Here the CDR3 reads CASSLSHEQYF. The DNA of the CDR3 is TGTGCCAGCAGTTTAAGCCACGAGCAGTACTTC.

The genes are TRBV9 and TRBJ2-7, with no clear D. CDR3 length: 13 amino acids. Germline V CDR1 and CDR2: SGDLS, YYNGEE. Trimming took off 0 bases at V and 2 bases at J, with 6 bases between the two ends. CDR3: CASSVVDTYEQYF. In nucleotides, the CDR3 is TGTGCCAGCAGCGTAGTAGATACCTACGAGCAGTACTTC.

The chain is built from TRBV19 and TRBJ2-3; D unresolved. The ends were cut back, 2 bases at V and 2 bases at J, with 8 bases in the middle. CDR1 is LNHDA and CDR2 is SQIVND in the germline V gene (reference sequence). The CDR3 consists of 14 residues. The CDR3 here is CASSILGFTDTQYF. CDR3 DNA sequence: TGTGCCAGTAGTATATTAGGCTTCACAGATACGCAGTATTTT.

This chain links TRBV28 with TRBJ2-1; 9 bases match TRBD1. The CDR3 extends over 14 amino acids. Germline CDR1 and CDR2: MDHEN and SYDVKM. The V segment lost 6 bases and the J segment 8 bases; nucleotides outside the gene matches: 8. This chain's CDR3 is CASRGQGRGDEQFF. In nucleotides, the CDR3 is TGTGCCAGCAGGGGACAGGGAAGGGGGGATGAGCAGTTCTTC.

The V gene is TRBV6-5, the J gene TRBJ1-1; 11 bases are a match to TRBD1. The germline gives CDR1 MNHEY, CDR2 SVGAGI. V dropped 4 bases and J dropped 5; count of bases not matched to a gene: 6. The CDR3 is 15 amino acids. CDR3 protein: CASSSPGQGDTEAFF. For the CDR3, the DNA is TGTGCCAGCAGTTCACCGGGACAGGGGGATACTGAAGCTTTCTTT.

This chain joins TRBV3-1 (or the pseudogene TRBV3-2) and TRBJ2-7; D remains ambiguous. The V and J ends lost 3 bases and 0 bases respectively, with 6 bases between them. There are 13 residues in the CDR3. The germline V gene has CDR1 LGHDT and CDR2 YNNKEL (reference sequence). The CDR3 here is CASSQGLSYEQYF. The CDR3 nucleotides read TGTGCCAGCAGCCAGGGCCTCTCCTACGAGCAGTACTTC.

The J gene is TRBJ1-5, the V gene TRBV27; D unresolved. The CDR3 runs to 15 residues. The germline gives CDR1 MNHEY, CDR2 SMNVEV (reference sequence). The germline V and J ends were trimmed by 0 bases and 5 bases, with 11 bases remaining between them. CDR3 loop: CASSLSSPDYQPQHF. The DNA for the CDR3 is TGTGCCAGCAGTTTATCGAGCCCCGACTATCAGCCCCAGCATTTT.

In DNA form, the CDR3 reads TGTGCCAGCAGTCGCTGGATGACAGGGCAGGGAGGCTACACCTTC. This encodes CASSRWMTGQGGYTF. V usage is TRBV6-5 and J usage is TRBJ1-2; 7 bases map to TRBD1. J was trimmed by 8 bases and V by 5 bases; bases with no gene match: 14. The CDR3 sequence is 15 residues long. The germline CDR1 and CDR2 sequences are MNHEY and SVGAGI.